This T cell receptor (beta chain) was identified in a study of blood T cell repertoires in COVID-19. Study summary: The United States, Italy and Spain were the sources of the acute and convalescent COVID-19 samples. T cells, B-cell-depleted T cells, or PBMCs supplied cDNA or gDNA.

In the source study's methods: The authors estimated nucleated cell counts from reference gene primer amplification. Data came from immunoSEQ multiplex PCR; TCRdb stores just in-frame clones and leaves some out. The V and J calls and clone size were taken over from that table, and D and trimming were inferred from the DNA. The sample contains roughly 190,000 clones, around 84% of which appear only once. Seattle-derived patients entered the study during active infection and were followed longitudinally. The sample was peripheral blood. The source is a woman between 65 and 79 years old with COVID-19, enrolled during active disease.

The CDR3 coding sequence is TGTGCCAGCAGTCCCTGGACAGGGTCCAACGAGCAGTACTTC. This gives the protein CASSPWTGSNEQYF. This chain links TRBV6-5 with TRBJ2-7, with TRBD1 matching 8 bases. The germline V gene has CDR1 MNHEY and CDR2 SVGAGI. This CDR3 spans 14 amino acids. Germline trimming cut 5 bases from V and 5 bases from J; bases unmatched to any gene: 8.